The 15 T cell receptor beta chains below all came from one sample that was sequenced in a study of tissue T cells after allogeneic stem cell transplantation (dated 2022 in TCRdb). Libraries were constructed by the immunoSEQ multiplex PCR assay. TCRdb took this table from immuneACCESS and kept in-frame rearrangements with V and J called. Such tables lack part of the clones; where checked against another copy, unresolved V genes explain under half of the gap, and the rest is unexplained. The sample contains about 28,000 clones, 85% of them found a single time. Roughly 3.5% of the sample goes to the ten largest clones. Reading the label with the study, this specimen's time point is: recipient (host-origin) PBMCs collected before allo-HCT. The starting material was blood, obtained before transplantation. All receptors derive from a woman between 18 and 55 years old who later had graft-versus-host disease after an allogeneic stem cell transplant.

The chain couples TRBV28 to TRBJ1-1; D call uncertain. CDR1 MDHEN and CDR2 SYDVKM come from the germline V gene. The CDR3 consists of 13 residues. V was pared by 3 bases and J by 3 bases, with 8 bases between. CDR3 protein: CASSFTSYTEAFF. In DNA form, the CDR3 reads TGTGCCAGCAGTTTCACAAGTTACACTGAAGCTTTCTTT.

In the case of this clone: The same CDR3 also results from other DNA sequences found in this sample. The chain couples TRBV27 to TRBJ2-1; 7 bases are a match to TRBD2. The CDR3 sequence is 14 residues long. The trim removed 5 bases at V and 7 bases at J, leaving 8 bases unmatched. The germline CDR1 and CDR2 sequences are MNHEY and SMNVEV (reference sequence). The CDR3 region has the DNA TGTGCCAGCAGTCTCTTGTCGGGGGGAAATGAGCAGTTCTTC. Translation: CASSLLSGGNEQFF.

The CDR3 region is CASSYSPNQPQHF. DNA for the CDR3: TGTGCCAGCAGTTACTCCCCTAATCAGCCCCAGCATTTT. The rearrangement uses TRBV6-5 and TRBJ1-5; the D is unclear. The length of the CDR3 is 13 residues. V lost 0 bases and J lost 4, with 4 bases in between. Per germline, CDR1 MNHEY and CDR2 SVGAGI.

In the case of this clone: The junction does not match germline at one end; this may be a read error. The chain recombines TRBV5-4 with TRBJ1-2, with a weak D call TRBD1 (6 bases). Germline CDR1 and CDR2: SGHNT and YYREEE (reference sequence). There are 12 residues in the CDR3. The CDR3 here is CASSLGGGLLVF. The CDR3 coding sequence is TGTGCCAGCAGCTTGGGAGGGGGACTTCTGGTCTTC.

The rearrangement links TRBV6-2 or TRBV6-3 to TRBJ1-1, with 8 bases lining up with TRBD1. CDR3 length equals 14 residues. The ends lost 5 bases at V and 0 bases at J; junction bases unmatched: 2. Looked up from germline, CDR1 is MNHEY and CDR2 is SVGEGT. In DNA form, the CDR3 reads TGTGCCAGCAGTCGACAGGGGATGAACACTGAAGCTTTCTTT. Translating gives CASSRQGMNTEAFF.

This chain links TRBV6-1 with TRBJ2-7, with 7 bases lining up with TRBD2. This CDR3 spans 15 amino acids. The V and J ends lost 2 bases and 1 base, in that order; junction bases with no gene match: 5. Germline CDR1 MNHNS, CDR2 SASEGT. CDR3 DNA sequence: TGTGCCAGCAGTGAAATAGGGGAGGGATCCTACGAGCAGTACTTC. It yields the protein CASSEIGEGSYEQYF.

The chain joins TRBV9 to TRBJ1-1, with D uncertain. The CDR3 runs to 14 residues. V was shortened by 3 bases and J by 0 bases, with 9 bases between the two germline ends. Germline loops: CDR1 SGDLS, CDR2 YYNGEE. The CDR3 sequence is CASSAGMMNTEAFF. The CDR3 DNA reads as TGTGCCAGCAGCGCCGGAATGATGAACACTGAAGCTTTCTTT. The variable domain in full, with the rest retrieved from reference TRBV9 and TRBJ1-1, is DSGVTQTPKHLITATGQRVTLRCSPRSGDLSVYWYQQSLDQGLQFLIQYYNGEERAKGNILERFSAQQFPDLHSELNLSSLELGDSALYFCASSAGMMNTEAFFGQGTRLTVV.

This CDR3 reads CASSLRQGAEAFF. The CDR3 DNA reads TGTGCCAGCAGTTTACGACAGGGGGCTGAAGCTTTCTTT. The gene calls are TRBV27 and TRBJ1-1; TRBD1 matches at 9 bases. The CDR3 consists of 13 residues. V shed 2 bases, J shed 6 bases, and the junction held 1 base outside the gene matches. The germline V gene has CDR1 MNHEY and CDR2 SMNVEV (reference sequence).

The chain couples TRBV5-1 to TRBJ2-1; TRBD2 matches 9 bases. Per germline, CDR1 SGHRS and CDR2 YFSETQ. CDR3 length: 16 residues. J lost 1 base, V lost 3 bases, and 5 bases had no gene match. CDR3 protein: CASSSPSGISYNEQFF. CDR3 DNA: TGCGCCAGCAGCTCCCCTAGCGGGATTTCCTACAATGAGCAGTTCTTC. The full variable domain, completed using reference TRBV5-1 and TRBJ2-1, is KAGVTQTPRYLIKTRGQQVTLSCSPISGHRSVSWYQQTPGQGLQFLFEYFSETQRNKGNFPGRFSGRQFSNSRSEMNVSTLELGDSALYLCASSSPSGISYNEQFFGPGTRLTVL.

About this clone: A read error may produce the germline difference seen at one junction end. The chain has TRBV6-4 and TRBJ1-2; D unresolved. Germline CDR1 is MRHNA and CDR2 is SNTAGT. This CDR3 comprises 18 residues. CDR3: CASSDSYRPAAANSGYTF. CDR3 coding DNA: TGTGCCAGCAGTGACTCGTATCGGCCCGCAGCCGCTAACTCTGGCTACACCTTC.

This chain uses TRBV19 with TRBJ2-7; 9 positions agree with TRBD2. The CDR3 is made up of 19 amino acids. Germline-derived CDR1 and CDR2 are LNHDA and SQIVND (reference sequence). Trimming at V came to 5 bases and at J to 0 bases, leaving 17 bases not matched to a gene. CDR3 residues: CASSPNPDYLAGSSYEQYF. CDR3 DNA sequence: TGTGCCAGTAGTCCCAACCCTGACTATCTAGCGGGAAGCTCCTACGAGCAGTACTTC.

For the CDR3, the DNA is TGTGCCAGCAGTCCCCTTAACAGGAACACTGAAGCTTTCTTT. Its translation: CASSPLNRNTEAFF. The V call is TRBV27, the J call TRBJ1-1; no definite D call. The CDR3 consists of 14 residues. V was pared by 5 bases and J by 1 base, with 11 bases between. The V gene's germline CDR1 is MNHEY and CDR2 SMNVEV (reference sequence).

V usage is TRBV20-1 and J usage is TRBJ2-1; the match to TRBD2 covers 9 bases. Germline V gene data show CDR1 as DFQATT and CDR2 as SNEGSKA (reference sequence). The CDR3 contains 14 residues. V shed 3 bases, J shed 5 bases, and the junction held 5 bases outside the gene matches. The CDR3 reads CSASWREGHNEQFF. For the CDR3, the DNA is TGCAGTGCTAGTTGGCGGGAGGGCCACAATGAGCAGTTCTTC.

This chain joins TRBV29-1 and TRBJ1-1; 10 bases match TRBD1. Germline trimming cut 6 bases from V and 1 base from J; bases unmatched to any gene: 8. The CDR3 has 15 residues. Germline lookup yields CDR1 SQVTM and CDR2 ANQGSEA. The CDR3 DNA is TGCAGCGTAGCGACGACAGGGGGCGAGAACACTGAAGCTTTCTTT. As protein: CSVATTGGENTEAFF.

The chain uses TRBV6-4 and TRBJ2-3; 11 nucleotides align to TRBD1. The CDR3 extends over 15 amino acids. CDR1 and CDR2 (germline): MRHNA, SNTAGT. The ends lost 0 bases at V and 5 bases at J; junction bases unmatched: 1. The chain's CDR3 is CASSDSGTGGDTQYF. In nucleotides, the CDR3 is TGTGCCAGCAGTGACTCCGGGACAGGGGGAGATACGCAGTATTTT.